These T cell receptor beta chains were read from a single sample in a study of radiotherapy plus CTLA-4 blockade in lung cancer. This table comes from immunoSEQ multiplex PCR, and its TCRdb copy is limited to in-frame clones, with some not included. Of tens of thousands of clones listed, roughly 86% are singletons. The sequencing used peripheral blood, collected from a patient treated with radiotherapy plus ipilimumab. The receptors here all came from a human donor with non-small cell lung cancer who had stable disease on radiotherapy plus ipilimumab. Both conserved end residues are part of each CDR3. D genes are given only for firm matches. Clone size is given for some rows only: seen once, a few or many times, or a class if the clone is expanded.

v_gene: TRBV6-6; d_gene: TRBD2; abundance: NA; j_gene: TRBJ2-1; CDR3nt: TGTGCCAGCAAGACTAGCAGCTACAATGAGCAGTTCTTC; CDR3aa: CASKTSSYNEQFF
v_gene: TRBV19; d_gene: TRBD1; abundance: NA; j_gene: TRBJ1-5; CDR3nt: TGTGCCAGTAGTATAGACAGGACAGGGATGTATAGCAATCAGCCCCAGCATTTT; CDR3aa: CASSIDRTGMYSNQPQHF
v_gene: TRBV19; d_gene: NA; abundance: NA; j_gene: TRBJ1-2; CDR3nt: TGTGCCAGTAGTATTTTCTCCGAGGGCTATGGCTACACCTTC; CDR3aa: CASSIFSEGYGYTF
v_gene: TRBV28; d_gene: TRBD1; abundance: NA; j_gene: TRBJ1-4; CDR3nt: TGTGCCAGCTGTGGGGACAGGCGTGAAAAACTGTTTTTT; CDR3aa: CASCGDRREKLFF
v_gene: TRBV30; d_gene: NA; abundance: NA; j_gene: TRBJ2-2; CDR3nt: TGTGCCTGGAGTGTAAGCTTCGGGGAGCTGTTTTTT; CDR3aa: CAWSVSFGELFF
v_gene: TRBV7-8; d_gene: TRBD2; abundance: once; j_gene: TRBJ2-7; CDR3nt: TGTGCCAGCAGCCGGGGGGTGACCTACGAGCAGTACTTC; CDR3aa: CASSRGVTYEQYF
v_gene: TRBV28; d_gene: TRBD2; abundance: NA; j_gene: TRBJ2-5; CDR3nt: TGTGCCAGCAGTTTATTTGAAAAGGGACTAGCGGGAGGGCCAGAGACCCAGTACTTC; CDR3aa: CASSLFEKGLAGGPETQYF
v_gene: TRBV10-3; d_gene: NA; abundance: NA; j_gene: TRBJ2-7; CDR3nt: TGTGCCTCCTCGGAGGGAGGGGGGACCACCTACGAGCAGTACTTC; CDR3aa: CASSEGGGTTYEQYF
v_gene: TRBV5-4; d_gene: TRBD1; abundance: NA; j_gene: TRBJ2-7; CDR3nt: TGTGCCAGCAGCCCCGCCACCGGGACAGGGGGAACCTACGAGCAGTACTTC; CDR3aa: CASSPATGTGGTYEQYF
v_gene: TRBV6-1; d_gene: NA; abundance: medium-sized; j_gene: TRBJ1-1; CDR3nt: TGTGCCAGCAGTGAAGCGCTGGAGGGGTACACTGAAGCTTTCTTT; CDR3aa: CASSEALEGYTEAFF
v_gene: TRBV5-5; d_gene: TRBD1; abundance: NA; j_gene: TRBJ1-3; CDR3nt: TGTGCCAGCAGCCTACCGGACAGGGGTTCGCCCAACTCTGGAAACACCATATATTTT; CDR3aa: CASSLPDRGSPNSGNTIYF
v_gene: TRBV9; d_gene: NA; abundance: once; j_gene: TRBJ1-1; CDR3nt: TGTGCCAGCAGCGTACGACCTGGCCCTCCGGGGATACCTTTCTTT; CDR3aa: CASSVRPGPPGIPFF
v_gene: TRBV2; d_gene: NA; abundance: NA; j_gene: TRBJ1-4; CDR3nt: TGTGCCAGCAAATACAGGGTAGTGGAAGAAAAACTGTTTTTT; CDR3aa: CASKYRVVEEKLFF
v_gene: TRBV6-5; d_gene: TRBD1; abundance: NA; j_gene: TRBJ1-5; CDR3nt: TGTGCCAGCAGGGGACAGGGAGGGAGCAATCAGCCCCAGCATTTT; CDR3aa: CASRGQGGSNQPQHF
v_gene: TRBV2; d_gene: TRBD2; abundance: NA; j_gene: TRBJ2-5; CDR3nt: TGTGCCAGCAGTGAATGGGCTAGCGGGGGGGCCCCAGAGACCCAGTACTTC; CDR3aa: CASSEWASGGAPETQYF
v_gene: TRBV10-2; d_gene: NA; abundance: NA; j_gene: TRBJ2-3; CDR3nt: TGCGCCAGCAGGGATAGGGGGACTAACACAGATACGCAGTATTTT; CDR3aa: CASRDRGTNTDTQYF
v_gene: TRBV2; d_gene: NA; abundance: NA; j_gene: TRBJ2-3; CDR3nt: TGTGCCAGCAGTTCAGGGGAGACAGATACGCAGTATTTT; CDR3aa: CASSSGETDTQYF
v_gene: TRBV11-3; d_gene: NA; abundance: NA; j_gene: TRBJ2-3; CDR3nt: TGTGCCAGCAGCTCTCCTTGGTCAGATACGCAGTATTTT; CDR3aa: CASSSPWSDTQYF
v_gene: TRBV25-1; d_gene: TRBD1; abundance: NA; j_gene: TRBJ2-1; CDR3nt: TGTGCCAGCAGCTGGGACAGCTCCTACAATGAGCAGTTCTTC; CDR3aa: CASSWDSSYNEQFF